The clone carrying this TCR beta chain has more than one count but fewer than ten. These data are taken from a study of T cells of healthy individuals. Trimming shortened V by 5 bases and J by 12 bases, and 16 bases separated the two germline ends. Looked up from germline, CDR1 is SGHAT and CDR2 is FQNNGV. This CDR3 has 13 amino acids. TCRdb re-called the 5' RACE reads with MiXCR, one entry per CDR3 protein. The sample lists about 82,000 distinct CDR3 sequences; 5% were seen once. This TCR came from a female donor in good health. The rearrangement uses TRBV11-2 and TRBJ1-4; TRBD1 might be the D (6 bases). CDR3 sequence: CASSPAGGRELFF. CDR3 coding DNA: TGTGCCAGCAGCCCGGCGGGGGGCAGAGAACTGTTTTTT.